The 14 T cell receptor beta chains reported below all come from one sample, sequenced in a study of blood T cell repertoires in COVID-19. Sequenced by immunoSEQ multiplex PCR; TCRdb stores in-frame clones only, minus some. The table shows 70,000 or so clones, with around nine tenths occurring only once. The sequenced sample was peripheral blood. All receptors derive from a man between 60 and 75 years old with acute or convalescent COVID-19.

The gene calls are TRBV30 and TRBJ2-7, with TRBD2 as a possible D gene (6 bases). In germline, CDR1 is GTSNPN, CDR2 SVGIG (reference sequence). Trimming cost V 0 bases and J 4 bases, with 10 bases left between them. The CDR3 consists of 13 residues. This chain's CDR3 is CAWSVAGPYEQYF. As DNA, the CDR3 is TGTGCCTGGAGTGTGGCGGGACCATACGAGCAGTACTTC. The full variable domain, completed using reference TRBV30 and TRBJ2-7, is SQTIHQWPATLVQPVGSPLSLECTVEGTSNPNLYWYRQAAGRGLQLLFYSVGIGQISSEVPQNLSASRPQDRQFILSSKKLLLSDSGFYLCAWSVAGPYEQYFGPGTRLTVT.

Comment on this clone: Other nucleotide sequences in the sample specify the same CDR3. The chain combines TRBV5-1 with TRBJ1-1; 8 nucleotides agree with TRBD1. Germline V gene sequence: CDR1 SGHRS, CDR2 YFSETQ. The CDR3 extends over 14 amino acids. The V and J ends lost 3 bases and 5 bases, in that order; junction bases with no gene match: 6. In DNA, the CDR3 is TGCGCCAGCAGCTCGCAGGGGGCGAGAACTGAAGCTTTCTTT. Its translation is CASSSQGARTEAFF.

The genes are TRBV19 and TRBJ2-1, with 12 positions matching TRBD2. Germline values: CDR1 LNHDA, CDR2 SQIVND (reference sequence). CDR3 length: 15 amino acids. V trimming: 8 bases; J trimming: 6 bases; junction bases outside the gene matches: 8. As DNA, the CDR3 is TGTGCCAGTCTGAGGCTAGCGGGAGGGAGCAATGAGCAGTTCTTC. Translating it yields CASLRLAGGSNEQFF. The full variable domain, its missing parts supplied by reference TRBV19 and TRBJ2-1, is DGGITQSPKYLFRKEGQNVTLSCEQNLNHDAMYWYRQDPGQGLRLIYYSQIVNDFQKGDIAEGYSVSREKKESFPLTVTSAQKNPTAFYLCASLRLAGGSNEQFFGPGTRLTVL.

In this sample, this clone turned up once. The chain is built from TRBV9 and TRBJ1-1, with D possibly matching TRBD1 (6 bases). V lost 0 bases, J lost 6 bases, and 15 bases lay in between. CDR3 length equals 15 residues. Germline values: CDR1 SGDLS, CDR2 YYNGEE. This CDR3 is CASSVAQGPLAEAFF. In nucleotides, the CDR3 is TGTGCCAGCAGCGTAGCTCAGGGGCCGCTTGCTGAAGCTTTCTTT.

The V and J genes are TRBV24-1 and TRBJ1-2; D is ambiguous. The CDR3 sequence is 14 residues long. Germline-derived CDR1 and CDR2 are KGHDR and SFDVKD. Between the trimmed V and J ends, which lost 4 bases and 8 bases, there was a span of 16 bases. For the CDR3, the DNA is TGTGCCACCAGTGACTATACTAGGGCGGGCGGCTACACCTTC. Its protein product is CATSDYTRAGGYTF.

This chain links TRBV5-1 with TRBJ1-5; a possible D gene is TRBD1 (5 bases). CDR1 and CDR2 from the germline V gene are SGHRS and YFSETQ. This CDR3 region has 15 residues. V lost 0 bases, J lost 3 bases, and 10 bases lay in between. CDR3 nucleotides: TGCGCCAGCAGCTTGGAGGCGGGGGTCAATCAGCCCCAGCATTTT. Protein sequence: CASSLEAGVNQPQHF.

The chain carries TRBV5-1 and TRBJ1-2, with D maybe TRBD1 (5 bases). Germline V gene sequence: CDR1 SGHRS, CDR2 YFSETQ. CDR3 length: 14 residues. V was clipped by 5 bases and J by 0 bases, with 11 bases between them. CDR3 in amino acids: CASSPGDSNYGYTF. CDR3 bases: TGCGCCAGCAGTCCCGGGGACTCTAACTATGGCTACACCTTC.

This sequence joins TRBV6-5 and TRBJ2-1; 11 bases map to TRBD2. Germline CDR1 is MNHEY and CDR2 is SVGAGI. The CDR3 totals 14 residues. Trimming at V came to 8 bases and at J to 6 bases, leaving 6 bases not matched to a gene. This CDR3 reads CASRLAGGPNEQFF. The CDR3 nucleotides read TGTGCCAGCCGTTTAGCGGGAGGGCCCAATGAGCAGTTCTTC.

CDR3 sequence reads: CAWSVGPLQETQYF. The CDR3, as DNA: TGTGCCTGGAGTGTGGGGCCCTTACAAGAGACCCAGTACTTC. This chain uses TRBV30 with TRBJ2-5; TRBD1 might be the D (5 bases). V was cut by 0 bases and J by 2 bases, with 10 bases left in between. Germline values: CDR1 GTSNPN, CDR2 SVGIG (reference sequence). The CDR3 length is 14 residues.

Here the CDR3 reads CTSSQATSGVVNAPHEQFF. The DNA for the CDR3 is TGCACCAGCAGCCAAGCGACTAGCGGGGTAGTAAACGCGCCTCATGAGCAGTTCTTC. The gene calls are TRBV1 and TRBJ2-1; the table's D gene call, TRBD2, was not cross checked with the DNA. TRBV1 is an annotated pseudogene. CDR3 size: 19 residues.

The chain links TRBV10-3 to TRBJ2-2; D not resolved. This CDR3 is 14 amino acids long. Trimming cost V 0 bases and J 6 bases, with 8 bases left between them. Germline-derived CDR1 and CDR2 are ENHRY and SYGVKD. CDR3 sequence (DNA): TGTGCCATCAGTGAGTCAATCAGCGCCGGGGAGCTGTTTTTT. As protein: CAISESISAGELFF.

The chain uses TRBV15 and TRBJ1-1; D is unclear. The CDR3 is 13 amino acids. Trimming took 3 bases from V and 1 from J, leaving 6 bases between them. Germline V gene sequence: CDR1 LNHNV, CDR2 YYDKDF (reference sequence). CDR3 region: CATSRRGNTEAFF. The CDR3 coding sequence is TGTGCCACCAGCAGGAGAGGGAACACTGAAGCTTTCTTT.

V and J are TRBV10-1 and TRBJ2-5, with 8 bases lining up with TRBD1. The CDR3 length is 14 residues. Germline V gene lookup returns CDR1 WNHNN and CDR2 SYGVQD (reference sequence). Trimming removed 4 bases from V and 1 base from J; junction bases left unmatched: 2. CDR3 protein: CASSGTGTQETQYF. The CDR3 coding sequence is TGCGCCAGCAGTGGGACAGGGACCCAAGAGACCCAGTACTTC.

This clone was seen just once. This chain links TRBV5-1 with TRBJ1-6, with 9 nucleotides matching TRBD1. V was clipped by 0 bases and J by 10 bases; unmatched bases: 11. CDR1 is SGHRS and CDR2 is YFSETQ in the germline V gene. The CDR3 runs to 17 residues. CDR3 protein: CASSLGERDRALSPLHF. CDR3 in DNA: TGCGCCAGCAGCTTGGGGGAAAGGGACAGGGCCCTGTCACCCCTCCACTTT.